A selection of T cell receptor beta chains follows, all from one sample in a study of T cells in Graves' hyperthyroidism and ophthalmopathy. TCRdb fed the multiplex PCR reads into MiXCR, producing one record per CDR3 protein. This sample has 460,000 or so distinct CDR3 sequences, with around an eighth found just once. The sequenced sample consisted of blood. These receptors originate from a woman between 18 and 29 years old with Graves' hyperthyroidism. CDR3s include the opening cysteine and the closing phenylalanine or tryptophan. The D gene is left open where the match is weak. Size is stated for part of the rows, as once, few or many counts, or as a class when the clone is expanded.

j_call clone_size v_call d_call cdr3_aa cdr3_nt
TRBJ2-4 many TRBV30 TRBD1 CAWRGQGLGNIQYF TGTGCCTGGAGGGGACAGGGGTTAGGGAACATTCAGTACTTC
TRBJ1-2 - TRBV7-3 TRBD1 CASSLGQGQGIFYTF TGTGCCAGCAGCTTAGGGCAGGGACAGGGGATATTCTACACCTTC
TRBJ2-3 - TRBV24-1 - CATSRTAQSTDTQYF TGTGCCACCAGTAGGACAGCCCAGAGCACAGATACGCAGTATTTT
TRBJ1-1 - TRBV6-2/TRBV6-3 - CASSYEQPNEAFF TGTGCCAGCAGTTATGAACAGCCCAATGAAGCTTTCTTT
TRBJ1-1 many TRBV7-8 - CATTPDRVPEAFF TGTGCCACTACCCCCGACCGGGTTCCTGAAGCTTTCTTT
TRBJ1-6 many TRBV27 TRBD1 CASSLLTGMNSPLHF TGTGCCAGCAGTTTATTGACAGGGATGAATTCACCCCTCCACTTT
TRBJ2-1 - TRBV2 TRBD2 CASMRTSGSSYNEQFF TGTGCCAGCATGAGGACTAGCGGGAGCTCCTACAATGAGCAGTTCTTC
TRBJ2-2 few TRBV19 TRBD1 CASSIRVGGANTGELFF TGTGCCAGTAGTATTAGGGTAGGGGGCGCGAACACCGGGGAGCTGTTTTTT
TRBJ2-3 many TRBV5-1 TRBD1 CASSLGTGRTDTQYF TGCGCCAGCAGCTTGGGGACAGGGCGCACAGATACGCAGTATTTT
TRBJ2-3 many TRBV7-2 - CASSSPSRRGTDTQYF TGTGCCAGCAGCTCCCCCAGCCGGCGGGGCACAGATACGCAGTATTTT
TRBJ1-2 many TRBV24-1 - CATSDFQDYGYTF TGTGCCACCAGTGATTTCCAAGACTATGGCTACACCTTC
TRBJ1-5 - TRBV19 TRBD1 CATSARQGASQPQHF TGTGCCACCAGCGCTCGCCAGGGGGCTAGTCAGCCCCAGCATTTT
TRBJ1-4 many TRBV12-5 - CASGGPSGPNEKLFF TGTGCTAGTGGTGGTCCTTCGGGCCCAAATGAAAAACTGTTTTTT
TRBJ2-7 few TRBV7-9 TRBD1 CASSLDPGGNEQYF TGTGCCAGCAGCTTAGACCCAGGGGGCAACGAGCAGTACTTC
TRBJ1-2 - TRBV18 - CASSPQDTYGYTF TGTGCCAGCTCCCCGCAGGACACCTATGGCTACACCTTC
TRBJ2-6 many TRBV19 - CASTQGSGANVLTF TGTGCCAGCACACAGGGTTCTGGGGCCAACGTCCTGACTTTC
TRBJ2-3 many TRBV27 TRBD1 CASSPGQVYTDTQYF TGTGCCAGCAGTCCCGGACAGGTTTATACAGATACGCAGTATTTT
TRBJ1-1 many TRBV19 - CASLGRDFSTEAFF TGTGCCAGTCTCGGAAGGGACTTTAGCACTGAAGCTTTCTTT
TRBJ2-1 many TRBV2 - CASDGGEVTVGGNEQFF TGTGCCAGCGATGGGGGAGAGGTAACGGTGGGTGGCAATGAGCAGTTCTTC
TRBJ1-2 many TRBV27 TRBD1 CASSPQGQGARRYGYTF TGTGCCAGCAGTCCTCAGGGACAGGGGGCGCGTCGCTATGGCTACACCTTC
TRBJ1-4 many TRBV6-1 - CASVGNYDGYEKLFF TGTGCCAGCGTAGGGAACTATGATGGGTATGAAAAACTGTTTTTT
TRBJ1-2 many TRBV7-2 - CASRQKSQGYGYTF TGTGCCAGCCGCCAAAAGTCACAGGGTTATGGCTACACCTTC
TRBJ2-1 - TRBV3-1 - CASSQDRINEQFF TGTGCCAGCAGCCAAGATAGAATCAATGAGCAGTTCTTC
TRBJ1-1 many TRBV27 - CASSLLGRGVDTEAFF TGTGCCAGCAGTTTATTAGGTCGGGGTGTGGACACTGAAGCTTTCTTT
TRBJ2-3 many TRBV12-3/TRBV12-4 TRBD1 CASSRGQGNTDTQYF TGTGCCAGCAGCCGAGGACAGGGCAACACAGATACGCAGTATTTT
TRBJ1-3 many TRBV7-8 - CASSSEVATGNTIYF TGTGCCAGCAGCTCGGAGGTCGCCACTGGAAACACCATATATTTT
TRBJ1-1 - TRBV9 - CASSGWPANTEAFF TGTGCCAGCAGCGGTTGGCCAGCGAACACTGAAGCTTTCTTT
TRBJ1-1 many TRBV12-3/TRBV12-4 TRBD1 CASSFGQGGTEAFF TGTGCCAGCAGTTTTGGGCAGGGGGGGACTGAAGCTTTCTTT
TRBJ1-5 few TRBV6-1 - CARVARYSNQPQHF TGTGCCCGCGTCGCGAGGTATAGCAATCAGCCCCAGCATTTT
TRBJ2-2 many TRBV11-2 TRBD2 CASSLVLAGDTGELFF TGTGCCAGCAGCTTAGTTCTAGCGGGAGACACCGGGGAGCTGTTTTTT
TRBJ2-3 many TRBV20-1 - CSATFAGIPDTQYF TGCAGTGCCACCTTCGCGGGAATTCCAGATACGCAGTATTTT
TRBJ2-2 few TRBV6-1 TRBD1 CASSRTGTGLTGELFF TGTGCCAGCAGCCGCACCGGGACAGGGCTCACCGGGGAGCTGTTTTTT
TRBJ2-1 many TRBV10-2 TRBD1 CASSEWAGGSYNEQFF TGCGCCAGCAGTGAGTGGGCAGGGGGCTCCTACAATGAGCAGTTCTTC
TRBJ2-1 - TRBV9 TRBD2 CASSSQREFWNEQFF TGTGCCAGCAGCTCACAGCGGGAGTTCTGGAATGAGCAGTTCTTC
TRBJ2-1 many TRBV20-1 TRBD2 CSARTSTEQFF TGCAGTGCTAGGACTAGCACCGAGCAGTTCTTC
TRBJ1-3 many TRBV29-1 - CSVEGAGRNTIYF TGCAGCGTTGAGGGTGCCGGGAGAAACACCATATATTTT
TRBJ2-3 - TRBV10-3 - CAIGGPALPQGDTQYF TGTGCCATCGGAGGACCGGCCTTACCTCAGGGAGATACGCAGTATTTT
TRBJ1-2 few TRBV27 - CASSFEAGRPFYGYTF TGTGCCAGCAGTTTTGAGGCGGGCAGGCCCTTCTATGGCTACACCTTC
TRBJ1-1 - TRBV5-1 - CASSRTEGGTEAFF TGCGCCAGCAGCCGCACAGAGGGGGGAACTGAAGCTTTCTTT
TRBJ2-3 many TRBV30 - CAWSGGLLADTQYF TGTGCCTGGAGTGGGGGGTTACTGGCAGATACGCAGTATTTT
TRBJ2-1 many TRBV3-1 TRBD2 CASSQPGLAGGVEQFF TGTGCCAGCAGCCAACCCGGACTAGCGGGAGGTGTTGAGCAGTTCTTC
TRBJ2-5 - TRBV11-3 TRBD1 CASSLGQGDEETQYF TGTGCCAGCAGCTTAGGACAGGGAGATGAAGAGACCCAGTACTTC
TRBJ1-4 once TRBV5-1 - CASSTGGANEKLFF TGCGCCAGCAGCACCGGGGGAGCTAATGAAAAACTGTTTTTT
TRBJ1-1 - TRBV6-1 TRBD1 CASSEQGAAEAFF TGTGCCAGCAGCGAACAGGGGGCCGCTGAAGCTTTCTTT
TRBJ1-5 - TRBV5-6 - CASSFGSWQPQHF TGTGCCAGCAGCTTTGGGTCCTGGCAGCCCCAGCATTTT
TRBJ1-1 - TRBV7-9 - CASSYQRGNTEAFF TGTGCCAGCAGCTACCAACGGGGGAACACTGAAGCTTTCTTT
TRBJ1-3 few TRBV20-1 - CSARRESSGNTIYF TGCAGTGCTAGAAGAGAGTCTTCTGGAAACACCATATATTTT
TRBJ1-5 - TRBV20-1 - CSARIGPNQAQHF TGCAGTGCTAGAATTGGCCCCAATCAGGCCCAGCATTTT
TRBJ1-2 - TRBV5-1 - CASSLGAAEGYTF TGCGCCAGCAGCTTGGGGGCAGCGGAAGGCTACACCTTC
TRBJ2-3 - TRBV6-2/TRBV6-3 TRBD2 CASRKASGNTDTQYF TGTGCCAGCAGGAAGGCTAGCGGGAACACAGATACGCAGTATTTT